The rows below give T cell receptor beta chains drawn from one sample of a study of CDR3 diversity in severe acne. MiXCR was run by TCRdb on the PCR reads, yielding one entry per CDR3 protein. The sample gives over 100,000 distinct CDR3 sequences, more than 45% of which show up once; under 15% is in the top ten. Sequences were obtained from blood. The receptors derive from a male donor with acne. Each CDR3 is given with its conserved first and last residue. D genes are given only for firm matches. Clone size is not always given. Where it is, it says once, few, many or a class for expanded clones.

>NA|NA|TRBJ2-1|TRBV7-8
CASSPRGLVDNEQFF
TGTGCCAGCAGCCCACGGGGGCTAGTGGACAATGAGCAGTTCTTC
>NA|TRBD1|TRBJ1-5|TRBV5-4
CASSWTGFMGNQPQHF
TGTGCCAGCAGCTGGACAGGGTTCATGGGTAATCAGCCCCAGCATTTT
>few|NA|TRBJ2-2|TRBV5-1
CASSLDPGSNTGELFF
TGCGCCAGCAGCTTGGATCCCGGATCGAACACCGGGGAGCTGTTTTTT
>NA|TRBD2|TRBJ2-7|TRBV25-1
CASSDSTSGATDYYEQYF
TGTGCCAGCAGCGATAGTACTAGCGGGGCCACAGATTACTACGAGCAGTACTTC
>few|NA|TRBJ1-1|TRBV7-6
CASSPTHKTGNTEAFF
TGTGCCAGCAGCCCCACACATAAGACAGGGAACACTGAAGCTTTCTTT
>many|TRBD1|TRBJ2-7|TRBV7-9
CARPGQTYEQYF
TGTGCCCGACCGGGACAGACCTACGAGCAGTACTTC
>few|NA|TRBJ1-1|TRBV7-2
CASSLSSWAGTEAFF
TGTGCCAGCAGCTTATCATCGTGGGCAGGCACTGAAGCTTTCTTT
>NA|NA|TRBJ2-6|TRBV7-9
CASSPTGSNVLTF
TGTGCCAGCAGCCCTACAGGGTCCAACGTCCTGACTTTC
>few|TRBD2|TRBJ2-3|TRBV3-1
CASSPSGGSTDTQYF
TGTGCCAGCAGTCCAAGCGGGGGTAGCACAGATACGCAGTATTTT
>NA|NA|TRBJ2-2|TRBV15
CATSRVNTGELFF
TGTGCCACCAGCAGGGTTAACACCGGGGAGCTGTTTTTT
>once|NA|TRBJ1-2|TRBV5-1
CASSRGYYGYTF
TGTGCCAGCAGCCGGGGATACTATGGCTACACCTTC
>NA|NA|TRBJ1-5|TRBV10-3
CAIGLGNQPQHF
TGTGCCATTGGGCTTGGCAATCAGCCCCAGCATTTT
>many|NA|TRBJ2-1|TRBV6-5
CASSYRGPVRNEQFF
TGTGCCAGCAGTTACCGGGGCCCGGTAAGGAATGAGCAGTTCTTC
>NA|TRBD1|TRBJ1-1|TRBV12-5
CASGFTGVLGTEALF
TGTGCTAGTGGTTTTACAGGGGTCCTCGGGACTGAAGCTCTCTTT
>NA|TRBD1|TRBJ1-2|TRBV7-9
CASSGQEWNGHTF
TGTGCCAGCAGCGGACAGGAATGGAATGGCCACACCTTC
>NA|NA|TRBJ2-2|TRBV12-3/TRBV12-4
CASTSQAEKAGELFF
TGTGCCAGCACCTCGCAAGCAGAAAAGGCCGGGGAGCTGTTTTTT
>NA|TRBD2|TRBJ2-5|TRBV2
CAGRGTSGRKETQYF
TGTGCCGGCAGGGGGACTAGCGGGAGGAAAGAGACCCAGTACTTC
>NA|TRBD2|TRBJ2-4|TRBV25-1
CASSYQAPGLAGGPMAKNIQYF
TGTGCCAGCAGTTACCAGGCACCGGGACTAGCGGGAGGGCCGATGGCCAAAAACATTCAGTACTTC
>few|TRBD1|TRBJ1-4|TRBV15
CATSRGDSGEEEKLFF
TGTGCCACCAGCAGAGGGGACAGCGGAGAAGAAGAAAAACTGTTTTTT
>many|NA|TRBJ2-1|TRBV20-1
CSARVADTYNEQFF
TGCAGTGCTAGAGTAGCGGACACCTACAATGAGCAGTTCTTC
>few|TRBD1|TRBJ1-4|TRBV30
CAWDRDGEKLFF
TGTGCCTGGGACAGGGATGGTGAAAAACTGTTTTTT
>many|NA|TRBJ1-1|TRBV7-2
CASSLGQGNTEAFF
TGTGCCAGCAGCTTAGGGCAGGGGAACACTGAAGCTTTCTTT
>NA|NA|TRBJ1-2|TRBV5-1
CASSQAGRMSF
TGCGCCAGCAGCCAGGCCGGCAGGATGTCTTTC
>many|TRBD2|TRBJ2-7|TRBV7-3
CASSLSGGDSYEQYF
TGTGCCAGCAGCTTATCCGGGGGGGATTCCTACGAGCAGTACTTC
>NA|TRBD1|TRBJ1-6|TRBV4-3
CASRRTGTGAGSPLHF
TGCGCCAGCCGAAGAACCGGGACAGGGGCTGGTTCACCCCTCCACTTT
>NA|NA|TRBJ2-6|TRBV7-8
CASTYGANVLTF
TGTGCCAGTACCTATGGGGCCAACGTCCTGACTTTC
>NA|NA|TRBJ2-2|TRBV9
CASGESNTGELFF
TGTGCCAGCGGGGAGTCGAACACCGGGGAGCTGTTTTTT
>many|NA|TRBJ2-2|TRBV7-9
CASSVGGTAGELFF
TGTGCCAGCAGCGTTGGGGGGACGGCCGGGGAGCTGTTTTTT
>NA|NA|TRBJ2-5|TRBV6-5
CASSYSSGETQYF
TGTGCCAGCAGTTACTCGAGTGGGGAGACCCAGTACTTC
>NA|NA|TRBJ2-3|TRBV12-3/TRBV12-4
CASRRTDDTQYF
TGTGCCAGCAGAAGGACAGATGATACGCAGTATTTT
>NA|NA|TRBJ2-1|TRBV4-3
CASSQAGERNEQFF
TGCGCCAGCAGCCAAGCGGGAGAACGCAATGAGCAGTTCTTC
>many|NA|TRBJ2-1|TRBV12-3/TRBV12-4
CASSLDNEQFF
TGTGCCAGCAGTTTGGACAATGAGCAGTTCTTC
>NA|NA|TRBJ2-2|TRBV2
CASTGLAPLTGELFF
TGTGCCAGCACCGGGCTAGCGCCCCTCACCGGGGAGCTGTTTTTT
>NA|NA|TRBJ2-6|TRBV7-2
CASSLRFSGANVLTF
TGTGCCAGCAGCCTGCGCTTCTCTGGGGCCAACGTCCTGACTTTC
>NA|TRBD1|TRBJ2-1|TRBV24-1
CATETGGLYNEQFF
TGTGCCACAGAGACAGGGGGCTTATACAATGAGCAGTTCTTC
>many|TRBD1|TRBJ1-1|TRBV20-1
CSARLPGGVTEAFF
TGCAGTGCTAGATTACCAGGGGGCGTAACTGAAGCTTTCTTT